The source of this T cell receptor (beta chain) is a study of tumor-infiltrating lymphocytes in primary liver carcinoma. Study findings and constraints: Compared with tumor region pairs, tumor-adjacent and tumor-blood pairs overlapped less. Tumor top-250-clone fraction significantly exceeded that of blood (p = 0.039).

To note about this clonotype: Its antigen is undetermined.

TCR beta cDNA was reverse-transcribed from 450 to 500 ng of total RNA. The reaction used a constant-region primer and ProtoScript II reverse transcriptase. Libraries of TCR beta came from three nested multiplex PCR rounds with slightly modified ARM-PCR. The two initial PCR rounds, approximately 10 cycles each, used TRBV1-TRBV30 forward and C-beta reverse primers. From the multiplex PCR reads, TCRdb called clonotypes with MiXCR, one entry per CDR3 protein. The sample shows about 130,000 distinct CDR3 sequences, around 60% of them seen only once. Co-extraction of both nucleic acids (RNA and DNA) used roughly 18-32 mg of unsorted bulk tissue. The patients, who had chronic HBV infection, were treatment-naive (untreated). Tumor regions sampled: superior, inferior, left, right poles, and centre. This CDR3 comprises 15 residues. The germline CDR1 and CDR2 sequences are SGHAT and FQNNGV.

This TCR was recovered from a woman aged 55-75 years with primary liver carcinoma and hepatitis B virus infection. This rearrangement joins TRBV11-2 to TRBJ2-1; a possible D gene is TRBD2 (5 bases). The sequenced material came from liver tumor tissue from sampling region 3. Described subset: tumor region T3, left-lateral pole. As DNA, the CDR3 is TGTGACAGTAGCTTAGAGGGATTCGACGTTAATGAGCAGTTCTTC. Its translation is CDSSLEGFDVNEQFF.